The 16 T cell receptor beta chains below were found in one sample sequenced in a study of blood T cell repertoires in COVID-19. TCRdb's table, derived via immunoSEQ multiplex PCR, lists solely in-frame clones and lacks some. The data show about 140,000 clones, 75% to 80% seen once. The specimen sequenced was PBMCs or T cells enriched from blood (not recorded which). The receptors stem from a woman between 50 and 59 years old who had recovered from COVID-19.

CDR3 bases: TGCGCCAGCAGCTTGTCAGGGGGCTCTGGAAACACCATATATTTT. Residues: CASSLSGGSGNTIYF. The V and J genes are TRBV5-1 and TRBJ1-3, with 7 positions matching TRBD1. Trimming took 1 base from V and 0 from J; bases not matched to a gene: 1. CDR1 and CDR2 from the germline V gene are SGHRS and YFSETQ. CDR3 length: 15 amino acids. Full variable domain (outside the CDR3, taken from reference TRBV5-1 and TRBJ1-3): KAGVTQTPRYLIKTRGQQVTLSCSPISGHRSVSWYQQTPGQGLQFLFEYFSETQRNKGNFPGRFSGRQFSNSRSEMNVSTLELGDSALYLCASSLSGGSGNTIYFGEGSWLTVV.

This clone appeared a few times. In DNA, the CDR3 is TGTGCCAGTAGGGACAGGGCTTCGTCAGGGGCCAACGTCCTGACTTTC. Its translation: CASRDRASSGANVLTF. The chain combines TRBV2 with TRBJ2-6; 9 positions match TRBD1. The length of the CDR3 is 16 residues. Per the germline V gene, CDR1 is SNHLY and CDR2 is FYNNEI. V lost 9 bases, J lost 4 bases, and 10 bases stayed unmatched.

The chain has TRBV28 and TRBJ2-2, with 7 bases aligning to TRBD1. Germline lookup yields CDR1 MDHEN and CDR2 SYDVKM. The CDR3 is 14 amino acids. The J segment lost 4 bases and the V segment lost 8 bases, leaving 7 bases of the junction unmatched. The CDR3 protein is CASVQGVGTGELFF. The CDR3 coding sequence is TGTGCCAGCGTCCAGGGGGTTGGCACCGGGGAGCTGTTTTTT.

This rearrangement joins TRBV5-4 to TRBJ2-3, with 8 nucleotides matching TRBD2. V lost 4 bases and J lost 4; bases outside the gene matches: 23. This CDR3 contains 20 residues. The germline V gene has CDR1 SGHNT and CDR2 YYREEE (reference sequence). CDR3 in DNA: TGTGCCAGCAGCCACCTAATCGTAGCGTCGGGAGGGGGTCAGGCAGATACGCAGTATTTT. The encoded protein is CASSHLIVASGGGQADTQYF.

This sequence joins TRBV10-2 and TRBJ1-5, with D perhaps TRBD1 (6 bases). V lost 4 bases and J lost 0, with 13 bases in between. Germline V gives CDR1 WSHSY, CDR2 SAAADI. The CDR3 is 16 amino acids. CDR3 loop: CASSATGPYSNQPQHF. The CDR3 coding sequence is TGCGCCAGCAGTGCCACAGGGCCTTATAGCAATCAGCCCCAGCATTTT.

DNA of the CDR3: TGTGCCAGCAGCTTTTGGGGAGATGGTGGAGGCACAGATACGCAGTATTTT. This encodes CASSFWGDGGGTDTQYF. The chain combines TRBV5-4 with TRBJ2-3, with D perhaps TRBD2 (5 bases). Germline CDR1 and CDR2: SGHNT and YYREEE (reference sequence). V lost 2 bases to trimming and J lost 1 base, with 17 bases between them. This CDR3 is 17 amino acids long.

This clone was recorded a few times. The chain is built from TRBV27 and TRBJ2-7, with 13 bases aligning to TRBD2. The germline V gene encodes CDR1 MNHEY and CDR2 SMNVEV (reference sequence). J lost 1 base, V lost 10 bases, and 7 bases had no gene match. The CDR3 runs to 15 residues. CDR3 region: CATSGLAGASYEQYF. Here the CDR3 DNA reads TGTGCCACCTCCGGACTAGCGGGAGCATCCTACGAGCAGTACTTC.

The V gene is TRBV9, the J gene TRBJ1-4, with D possibly being TRBD1 (6 bases). Trimming removed 0 bases at V and 7 bases at J, with 13 bases between. Looked up from germline, CDR1 is SGDLS and CDR2 is YYNGEE. There are 15 residues in the CDR3. CDR3 DNA sequence: TGTGCCAGCAGCGTAGGCGCCCAGGGGAGTGAAAAACTGTTTTTT. This codes for CASSVGAQGSEKLFF.

J is TRBJ2-1 and V is TRBV19; no reliable D call. The CDR3 is made up of 14 amino acids. In germline, CDR1 is LNHDA, CDR2 SQIVND (reference sequence). The V and J ends lost 5 bases and 4 bases respectively, with 12 bases between them. The CDR3 DNA reads TGTGCCAGTAGTCCCCGGTACTCTTACAATGAGCAGTTCTTC. This encodes CASSPRYSYNEQFF.

This clone was recorded a few times. V usage is TRBV12-1 and J usage is TRBJ1-5; no check of the table's D call, TRBD1, against the DNA was made. TRBV12-1 is a known pseudogene. The CDR3 is 20 residues long. CDR3 sequence reads: CASSFALDRGRELGNQPQHF. In DNA, the CDR3 is TGTGCCAGCAGCTTTGCGCTTGACAGGGGGCGGGAGTTAGGCAATCAGCCCCAGCATTTT.

The rearrangement uses TRBV5-5 and TRBJ1-3, with D perhaps TRBD1 (5 bases). The V gene's germline CDR1 is SGHKS and CDR2 YYEKEE (reference sequence). Trimming removed 4 bases from V and 2 bases from J, with 16 bases in between. The CDR3 contains 16 residues. CDR3 region: CASSLAPGVPGNTIYF. The CDR3 DNA follows: TGTGCCAGCAGCCTAGCCCCGGGGGTCCCTGGAAACACCATATATTTT.

V and J are TRBV2 and TRBJ1-4; D may be TRBD1 (5 bases). Germline V gene lookup returns CDR1 SNHLY and CDR2 FYNNEI. The CDR3 runs to 15 residues. V gave up 2 bases and J gave up 7 bases, with 14 bases separating them. The CDR3 loop is CASSESPAGGEKLFF. Here the CDR3 DNA reads TGTGCCAGCAGTGAATCCCCGGCCGGGGGTGAAAAACTGTTTTTT.

The chain is built from TRBV11-3 and TRBJ2-5, with no clear D. The CDR3 has 16 residues. The germline CDR1 and CDR2 sequences are SGHNT and YENEEA. With 1 base removed from V and 5 bases from J, the gap between germline ends came to 17 bases. The CDR3 region is CASSLGGRSPGETQYF. The CDR3 nucleotides read TGTGCCAGCAGCTTAGGAGGTCGGTCTCCTGGTGAGACCCAGTACTTC.

The gene calls are TRBV19 and TRBJ2-3, with 7 positions matching TRBD2. The junction had 9 bases not matched to a gene; V was cut back by 5 bases and J by 1 base. CDR3 length equals 16 residues. Germline-derived CDR1 and CDR2 are LNHDA and SQIVND (reference sequence). The chain's CDR3 is CASSWGGVPRTDTQYF. The CDR3 DNA reads as TGTGCCAGTAGTTGGGGGGGGGTCCCCCGCACAGATACGCAGTATTTT.

This chain links TRBV6-1 with TRBJ2-7, with D possibly matching TRBD1 (6 bases). V was shortened by 0 bases and J by 5 bases, with 11 bases between the two germline ends. The CDR3 is 14 residues long. Per germline, CDR1 MNHNS and CDR2 SASEGT. For the CDR3, the DNA is TGTGCCAGCAGTGAAGCTTATAGGGGGAACGAGCAGTACTTC. Amino acids: CASSEAYRGNEQYF.

This chain connects TRBV16 to TRBJ1-4, with 7 bases aligning to TRBD1. The germline CDR1 and CDR2 sequences are KGHSY and FQNENV. The ends lost 6 bases at V and 3 bases at J; junction bases unmatched: 7. The CDR3 covers 15 residues. For the CDR3, the DNA is TGTGCCAGCAGAGCAACCGGGACAGCTAATGAAAAACTGTTTTTT. This translates into CASRATGTANEKLFF.